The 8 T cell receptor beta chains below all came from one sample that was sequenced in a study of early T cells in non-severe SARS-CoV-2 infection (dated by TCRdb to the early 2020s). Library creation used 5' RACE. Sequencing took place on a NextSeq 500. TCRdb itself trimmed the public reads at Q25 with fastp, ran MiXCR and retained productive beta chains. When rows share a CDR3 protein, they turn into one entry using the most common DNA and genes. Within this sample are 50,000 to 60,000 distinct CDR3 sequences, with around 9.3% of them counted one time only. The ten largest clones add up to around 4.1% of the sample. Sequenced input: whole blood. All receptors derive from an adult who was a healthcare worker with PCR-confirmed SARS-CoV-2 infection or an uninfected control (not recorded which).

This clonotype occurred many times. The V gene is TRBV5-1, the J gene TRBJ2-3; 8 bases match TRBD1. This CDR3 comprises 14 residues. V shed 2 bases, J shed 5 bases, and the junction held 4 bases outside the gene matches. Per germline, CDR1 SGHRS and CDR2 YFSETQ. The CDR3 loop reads CASSFGQGGDTQYF. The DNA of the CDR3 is TGCGCCAGCAGCTTCGGACAGGGTGGAGATACGCAGTATTTT.

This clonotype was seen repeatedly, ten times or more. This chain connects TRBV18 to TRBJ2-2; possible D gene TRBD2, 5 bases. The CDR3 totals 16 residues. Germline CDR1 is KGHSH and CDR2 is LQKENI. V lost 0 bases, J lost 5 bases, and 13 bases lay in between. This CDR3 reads CASSPPTGMDTGELFF. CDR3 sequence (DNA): TGTGCCAGCTCACCACCGACCGGGATGGATACCGGGGAGCTGTTTTTT.

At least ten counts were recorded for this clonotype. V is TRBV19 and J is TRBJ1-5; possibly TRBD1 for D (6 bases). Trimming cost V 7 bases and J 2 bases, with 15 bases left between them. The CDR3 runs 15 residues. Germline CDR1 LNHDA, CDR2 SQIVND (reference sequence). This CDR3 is CASTPRGEGNQPQHF. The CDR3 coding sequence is TGTGCCAGTACCCCTAGGGGGGAAGGCAATCAGCCCCAGCATTTT.

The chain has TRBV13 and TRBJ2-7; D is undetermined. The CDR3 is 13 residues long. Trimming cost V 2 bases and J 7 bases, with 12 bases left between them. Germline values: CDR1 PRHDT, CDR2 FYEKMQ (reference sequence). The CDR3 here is CASSLNDFPEQYF. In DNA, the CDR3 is TGTGCCAGCAGCTTAAACGACTTCCCGGAGCAGTACTTC.

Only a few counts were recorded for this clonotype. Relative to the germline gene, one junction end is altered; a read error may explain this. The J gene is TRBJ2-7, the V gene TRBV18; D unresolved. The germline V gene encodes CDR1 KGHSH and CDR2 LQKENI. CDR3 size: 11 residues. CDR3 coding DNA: TGTGCCAGCTCACCCTCCAACGAGCAGTACTTC. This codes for CASSPSNEQYF.

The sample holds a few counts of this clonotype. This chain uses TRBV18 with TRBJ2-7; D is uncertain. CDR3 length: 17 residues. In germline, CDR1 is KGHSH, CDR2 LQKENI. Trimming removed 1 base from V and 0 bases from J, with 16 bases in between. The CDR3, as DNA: TGTGCCAGCTCACCACTGGGTCAATCAACCGGCTCCTACGAGCAGTACTTC. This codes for CASSPLGQSTGSYEQYF.

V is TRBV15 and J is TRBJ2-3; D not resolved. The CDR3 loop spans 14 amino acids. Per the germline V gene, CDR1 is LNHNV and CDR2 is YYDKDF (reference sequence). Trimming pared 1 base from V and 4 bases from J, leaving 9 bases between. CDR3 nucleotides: TGTGCCACCAGCAGAGGGGATGTTTCAGATACGCAGTATTTT. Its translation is CATSRGDVSDTQYF.

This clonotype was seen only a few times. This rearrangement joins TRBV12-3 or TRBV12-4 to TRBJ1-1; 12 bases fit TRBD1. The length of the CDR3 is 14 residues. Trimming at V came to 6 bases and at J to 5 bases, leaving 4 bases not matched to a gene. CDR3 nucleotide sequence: TGTGCCAGCAGCCGGGACAGGGGGCTGACTGAAGCTTTCTTT. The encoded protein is CASSRDRGLTEAFF.